This entry concerns a single T cell receptor beta chain. Its antigen is unidentified. The PCR employed 60 Vbeta primers together with 13 Jbeta primers. Assay: immunoSEQ multiplex PCR; the TCRdb copy retains only in-frame clones and omits some. The data hold about 90,000 clones, with around three fifths observed a single time. Germline-derived CDR1 and CDR2 are SGHTA and FQGNSA. The ends were cut back, 1 base at V and 5 bases at J, with 18 bases in the middle. CDR3 length equals 16 residues. This entry comes from a study of cytomegalovirus exposure and HLA in healthy donors. General study findings and limits: The investigators catalogued 150 to 200 TCR beta chains as cytomegalovirus-associated. In a later analysis, the majority of CMV-associated beta chains seemingly showed HLA restriction.

This clonotype originated in a woman between 45 and 65 years old in good health and CMV-seropositive. J is TRBJ2-7 and V is TRBV7-2, with a tentative D call TRBD2 (5 bases). What was sequenced was PBMCs. The CDR3 is CASSLVSTTGIHEQYF. The CDR3 DNA is TGTGCCAGCAGCTTAGTATCCACGACGGGGATCCACGAGCAGTACTTC.